This T cell receptor (beta chain) was observed in a study of cytomegalovirus exposure and HLA in healthy donors. This clone turned up a few times. Antigen: not known. Study-wide results and caveats: TCR beta V segments were, for the most part, productive about 87% or about 30% of the time in an earlier analysis. Certain indistinguishable V segments, among them TRBV6-2 and TRBV6-3, were excluded.

Each of the donors was a healthy bone marrow donor. V was clipped by 5 bases and J by 7 bases; unmatched bases: 10. This CDR3 spans 14 amino acids. CDR1 SGHAT and CDR2 FQNNGV come from the germline V gene. 13 Jbeta primers and 60 Vbeta primers were used for the PCR. Profiled with immunoSEQ multiplex PCR; TCRdb holds only in-frame clones, not every one. Of 100,000 or so clones listed, around four fifths are singletons. The chain recombines TRBV11-2 with TRBJ1-2; 7 bases line up with TRBD1. Source material: PBMCs. This receptor was identified in a middle-aged woman in good health and CMV-seronegative. CDR3 protein: CASSPRTGVSGYTF. CDR3 in DNA: TGTGCCAGCAGCCCACGCACAGGGGTATCTGGCTACACCTTC.